Listed below are T cell receptor beta chains from one sample, sequenced in a study of blood T cell repertoires in COVID-19. Assay used: immunoSEQ multiplex PCR; TCRdb lists only in-frame clones, some missing. The table lists 180,000 or so clones, roughly 78% of them singletons, with 2.5% to 3% in the top ten. The sequenced sample consisted of peripheral blood. The receptors come from an elderly woman with active or convalescent COVID-19. Both conserved end residues are part of each CDR3. Each record gives: CDR3 protein, CDR3 DNA, D gene, V gene, clone size, J gene. A D gene is named only where the DNA matches it firmly. Some rows mark clone size as missing; the rest say once, few, many or name a class of expanded clone.

CDR3: CSAPQVPGYTF
DNA: TGCAGTGCTCCGCAGGTGCCTGGCTACACCTTC
D: .
V: TRBV20-1
size: .
J: TRBJ1-2

CDR3: CASSITAMNTEAFF
DNA: TGTGCCAGTAGTATTACAGCAATGAACACTGAAGCTTTCTTT
D: .
V: TRBV19
size: .
J: TRBJ1-1

CDR3: CASSSYRGLSYGYTF
DNA: TGTGCCAGCAGCAGTTACAGGGGGCTTTCCTATGGCTACACCTTC
D: TRBD1
V: TRBV7-6
size: few
J: TRBJ1-2

CDR3: CASSLGAGVNEKLFF
DNA: TGTGCCAGCAGTTTGGGGGCGGGGGTTAATGAAAAACTGTTTTTT
D: .
V: TRBV28
size: once
J: TRBJ1-4

CDR3: CASSQSYRGRFQPQHF
DNA: TGCGCCAGCAGTCAATCGTACAGGGGGCGATTTCAGCCCCAGCATTTT
D: TRBD1
V: TRBV23-1
size: .
J: TRBJ1-5

CDR3: CASSEGSLPYGYTF
DNA: TGTGCCAGCAGTGAGGGCAGCCTCCCCTATGGCTACACCTTC
D: .
V: TRBV25-1
size: .
J: TRBJ1-2

CDR3: CASSYVKGGYTF
DNA: TGTGCCAGCAGTTACGTGAAGGGGGGCTACACCTTC
D: .
V: TRBV6-5
size: .
J: TRBJ1-2

CDR3: CASSRRCIQPQHF
DNA: TGTGCCAGCAGCCGCAGGTGTATTCAGCCCCAGCATTTT
D: .
V: TRBV11-2
size: .
J: TRBJ1-5

CDR3: CASSPLRSGGTKETQYF
DNA: TGTGCCAGCAGTCCACTGAGAAGCGGGGGGACTAAAGAGACCCAGTACTTC
D: TRBD2
V: TRBV6-6
size: .
J: TRBJ2-5

CDR3: CASSEGFGGNQPQHF
DNA: TGTGCCAGCAGCGAGGGGTTCGGGGGAAATCAGCCCCAGCATTTT
D: .
V: TRBV2
size: few
J: TRBJ1-5

CDR3: CASSSSRDRGRETQYF
DNA: TGTGCCAGCAGTTCAAGCAGGGACAGGGGGCGAGAGACCCAGTACTTC
D: TRBD1
V: TRBV2
size: once
J: TRBJ2-5

CDR3: CASSPQHTYQETQYF
DNA: TGTGCCAGCTCACCACAACATACGTACCAAGAGACCCAGTACTTC
D: .
V: TRBV18
size: .
J: TRBJ2-5

CDR3: CASSDSPGQIYGYTF
DNA: TGTGCCAGCAGTGATTCCCCGGGACAAATCTATGGCTACACCTTC
D: .
V: TRBV2
size: .
J: TRBJ1-2

CDR3: CASSRGSYTDTQYF
DNA: TGTGCCAGCAGTAGGGGTTCCTACACAGATACGCAGTATTTT
D: .
V: TRBV6-5
size: .
J: TRBJ2-3

CDR3: CASSAPGLEVGETQYF
DNA: TGTGCCAGCAGTGCTCCGGGACTAGAGGTCGGGGAGACCCAGTACTTC
D: TRBD2
V: TRBV28
size: .
J: TRBJ2-5

CDR3: CASSRQARAKNIQYF
DNA: TGTGCCAGCAGTCGTCAGGCCCGAGCCAAAAACATTCAGTACTTC
D: .
V: TRBV6-5
size: .
J: TRBJ2-4

CDR3: CATSDKPTGEQYF
DNA: TGTGCCACCAGTGATAAACCAACGGGGGAGCAGTACTTC
D: .
V: TRBV24-1
size: .
J: TRBJ2-7

CDR3: CASSYSSGGAWNTQYF
DNA: TGTGCCAGCAGTTACTCAAGCGGGGGGGCCTGGAATACGCAGTATTTT
D: TRBD2
V: TRBV6-5
size: .
J: TRBJ2-3

CDR3: CASSPGLAGTYEQYF
DNA: TGTGCCAGCAGCCCGGGGTTAGCGGGGACGTACGAGCAGTACTTC
D: TRBD2
V: TRBV5-6
size: .
J: TRBJ2-7

CDR3: CASRSHGQGAETFF
DNA: TGTGCCAGCAGGTCACACGGACAGGGGGCGGAGACTTTCTTT
D: TRBD1
V: TRBV28
size: .
J: TRBJ1-1

CDR3: CASSKRQGDSYEQYF
DNA: TGTGCCAGCAGCAAACGACAGGGGGACTCCTACGAGCAGTACTTC
D: TRBD1
V: TRBV7-2
size: .
J: TRBJ2-7

CDR3: CASSWTGFHEQYF
DNA: TGTGCCAGTAGTTGGACAGGGTTCCACGAGCAGTACTTC
D: TRBD1
V: TRBV19
size: .
J: TRBJ2-7

CDR3: CASSLGLAGAETQYF
DNA: TGTGCCAGCAGCTTAGGACTAGCGGGGGCGGAGACCCAGTACTTC
D: TRBD2
V: TRBV7-2
size: .
J: TRBJ2-5

CDR3: CASSPLRTGGTEAFF
DNA: TGTGCCAGCTCACCACTCCGGACAGGGGGAACTGAAGCTTTCTTT
D: TRBD1
V: TRBV18
size: .
J: TRBJ1-1

CDR3: CASSLGQGFSNGYTF
DNA: TGTGCCAGCAGCCTAGGACAGGGGTTTAGCAATGGCTACACCTTC
D: TRBD1
V: TRBV28
size: .
J: TRBJ1-2

CDR3: CASNKRGAGNSPLHF
DNA: TGTGCCAGCAATAAGCGGGGGGCGGGGAATTCACCCCTCCACTTT
D: .
V: TRBV25-1
size: .
J: TRBJ1-6

CDR3: CASKYPRTGELFF
DNA: TGTGCCAGCAAATACCCGCGCACCGGGGAGCTGTTTTTT
D: .
V: TRBV6-5
size: .
J: TRBJ2-2

CDR3: CASSQDRLYGYTF
DNA: TGTGCCAGCAGCCAAGACAGGCTTTATGGCTACACCTTC
D: .
V: TRBV7-2
size: once
J: TRBJ1-2